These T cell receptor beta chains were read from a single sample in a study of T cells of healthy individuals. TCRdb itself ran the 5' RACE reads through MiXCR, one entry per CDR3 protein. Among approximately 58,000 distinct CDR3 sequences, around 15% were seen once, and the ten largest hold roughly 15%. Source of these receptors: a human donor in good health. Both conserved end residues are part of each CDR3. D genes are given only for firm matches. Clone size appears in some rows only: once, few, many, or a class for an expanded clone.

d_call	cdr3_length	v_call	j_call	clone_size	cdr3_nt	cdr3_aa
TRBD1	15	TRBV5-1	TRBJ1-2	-	TGCGCCAGCAGCATGGACAGGGCATTTGGCAATGGCTACACCTTC	CASSMDRAFGNGYTF
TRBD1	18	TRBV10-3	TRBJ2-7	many	TGTGCCATCAGTGAGCGAGGGGGACAGGGGGCCGGCAGACACGAGCAGTACTTC	CAISERGGQGAGRHEQYF
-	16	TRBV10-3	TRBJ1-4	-	TGTGCCATCAGTGACGCCTCCGCCGCAACTAATGAAAAACTGTTTTTT	CAISDASAATNEKLFF
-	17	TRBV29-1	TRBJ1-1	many	TGCAGCGTTGGGTGGGGAGGGGGGTCCACCATGAACACTGAAGCTTTCTTT	CSVGWGGGSTMNTEAFF
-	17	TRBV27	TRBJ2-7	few	TGTGCCAGCAGTTTACTTGCTTACCCATGGGGATCCTACGAGCAGTACTTC	CASSLLAYPWGSYEQYF
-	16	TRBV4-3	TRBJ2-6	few	TGCGCCAGCAGCCAAGAAATCAGCTCTGGGGCCAACGTCCTGACTTTC	CASSQEISSGANVLTF
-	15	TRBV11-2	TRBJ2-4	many	TGTGCCAGCAGCTTGACCGGGGGTGCCAAAAACATTCAGTACTTC	CASSLTGGAKNIQYF
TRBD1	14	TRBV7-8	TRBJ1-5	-	TGTGCCAGCAGCGCCCGACAGGGGGACCAGCCCCAGCATTTT	CASSARQGDQPQHF
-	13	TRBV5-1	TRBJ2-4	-	TGCGCCAGCAGCTTGGATCCAGGGAACATTCAGTACTTC	CASSLDPGNIQYF
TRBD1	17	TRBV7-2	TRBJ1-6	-	TGTGCCAGCAGCGGGGGACAGGCGAGCTCCTATAATTCACCCCTCCACTTT	CASSGGQASSYNSPLHF
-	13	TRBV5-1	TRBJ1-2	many	TGCGCCAGCAGCCCTACTACCTACTATGGCTACACCTTC	CASSPTTYYGYTF
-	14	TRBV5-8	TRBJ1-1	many	TGTGCCAGCAGCGAGTCAGGGGTATCCACTGAAGCTTTCTTT	CASSESGVSTEAFF